Here is one T cell receptor (beta chain) with its context. All included Susac syndrome patients satisfied recently defined diagnostic criteria for definite or probable disease. A quantity of about 0.45 to 1 ug RNA underwent reverse transcription using random hexamers. TCRdb passed the immunoSEQ multiplex PCR reads through MiXCR, listing each CDR3 protein once. This table holds more than 150,000 distinct CDR3 sequences, more than 85% found once. This sample stems from a study of CD8 T cells in Susac syndrome. Study-level background: When their blood was taken, the Susac syndrome patients had either not yet had any therapy, were taking corticosteroids, or were taking intravenous immunoglobulin alone.

Per germline, CDR1 PRHDT and CDR2 FYEKMQ (reference sequence). CDR3 length equals 14 residues. Trimming took 2 bases from V and 7 from J, leaving 14 bases between them. The sequence derives from a human donor with Susac syndrome. The chain recombines TRBV13 with TRBJ1-1; no definite D call. The sequencing input was CD8+ T cells from PBMCs. DNA of the CDR3: TGTGCCAGCAGCTTACAGGTGCCATACGATGAAGCTTTCTTT. Encoded protein: CASSLQVPYDEAFF.